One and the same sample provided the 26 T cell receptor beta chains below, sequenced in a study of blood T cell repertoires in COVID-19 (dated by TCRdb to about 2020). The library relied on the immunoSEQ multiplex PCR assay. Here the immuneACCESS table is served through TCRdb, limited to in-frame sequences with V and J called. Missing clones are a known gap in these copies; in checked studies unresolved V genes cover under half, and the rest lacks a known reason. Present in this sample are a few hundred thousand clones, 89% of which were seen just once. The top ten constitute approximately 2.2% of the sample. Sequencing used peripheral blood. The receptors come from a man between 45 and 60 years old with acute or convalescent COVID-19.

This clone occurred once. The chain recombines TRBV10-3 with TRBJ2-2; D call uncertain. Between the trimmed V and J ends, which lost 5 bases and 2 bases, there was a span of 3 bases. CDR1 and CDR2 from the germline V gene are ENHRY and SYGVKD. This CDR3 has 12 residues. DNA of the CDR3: TGTGCCATCAGTCTTAACACCGGGGAGCTGTTTTTT. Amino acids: CAISLNTGELFF.

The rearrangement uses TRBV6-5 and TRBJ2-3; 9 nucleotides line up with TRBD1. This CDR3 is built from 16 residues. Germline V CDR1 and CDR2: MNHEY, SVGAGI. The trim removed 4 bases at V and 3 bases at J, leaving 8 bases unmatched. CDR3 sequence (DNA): TGTGCCAGCAGTTCCCCCGGGGACAGGGAAACAGATACGCAGTATTTT. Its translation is CASSSPGDRETDTQYF.

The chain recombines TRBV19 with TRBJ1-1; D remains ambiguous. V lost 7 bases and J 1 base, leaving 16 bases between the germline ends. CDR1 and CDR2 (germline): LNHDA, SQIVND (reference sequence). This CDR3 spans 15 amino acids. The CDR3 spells CASTWQERPNTEAFF. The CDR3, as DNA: TGTGCCAGTACGTGGCAGGAACGCCCGAACACTGAAGCTTTCTTT.

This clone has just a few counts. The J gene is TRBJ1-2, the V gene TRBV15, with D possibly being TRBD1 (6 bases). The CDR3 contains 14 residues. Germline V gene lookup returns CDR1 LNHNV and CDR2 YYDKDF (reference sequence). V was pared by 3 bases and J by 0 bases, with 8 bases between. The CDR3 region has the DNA TGTGCCACCAGCAGTGGACAGACTAACTATGGCTACACCTTC. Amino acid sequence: CATSSGQTNYGYTF.

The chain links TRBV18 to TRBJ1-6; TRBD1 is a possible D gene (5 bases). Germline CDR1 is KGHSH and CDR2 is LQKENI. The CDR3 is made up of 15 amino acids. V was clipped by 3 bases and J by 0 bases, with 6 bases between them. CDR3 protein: CASSPDSSYNSPLHF. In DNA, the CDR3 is TGTGCCAGCTCACCTGACAGCTCCTATAATTCACCCCTCCACTTT.

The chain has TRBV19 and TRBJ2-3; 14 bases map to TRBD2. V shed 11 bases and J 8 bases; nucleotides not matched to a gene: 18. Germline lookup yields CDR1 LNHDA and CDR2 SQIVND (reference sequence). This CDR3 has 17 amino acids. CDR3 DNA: TGTGCCGCCAGTGGGGGGACTAGCGGGGGACCGCGTGGTACGCAGTATTTT. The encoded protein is CAASGGTSGGPRGTQYF. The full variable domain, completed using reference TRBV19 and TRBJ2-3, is DGGITQSPKYLFRKEGQNVTLSCEQNLNHDAMYWYRQDPGQGLRLIYYSQIVNDFQKGDIAEGYSVSREKKESFPLTVTSAQKNPTAFYLCAASGGTSGGPRGTQYFGPGTRLTVL.

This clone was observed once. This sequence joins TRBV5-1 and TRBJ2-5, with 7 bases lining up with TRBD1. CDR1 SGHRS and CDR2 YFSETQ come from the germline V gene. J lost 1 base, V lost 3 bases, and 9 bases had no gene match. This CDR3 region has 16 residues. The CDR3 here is CASSSGTASSQETQYF. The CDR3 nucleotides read TGCGCCAGCAGCTCGGGGACAGCCTCATCCCAAGAGACCCAGTACTTC.

CDR3 bases: TGTGCCACCAGTGTCGGTCTAAACAATGAGCAGTTCTTC. It translates to CATSVGLNNEQFF. The chain recombines TRBV24-1 with TRBJ2-1; D call uncertain. Per the germline V gene, CDR1 is KGHDR and CDR2 is SFDVKD. CDR3 size: 13 residues. The germline V and J ends were trimmed by 5 bases and 5 bases, with 9 bases remaining between them.

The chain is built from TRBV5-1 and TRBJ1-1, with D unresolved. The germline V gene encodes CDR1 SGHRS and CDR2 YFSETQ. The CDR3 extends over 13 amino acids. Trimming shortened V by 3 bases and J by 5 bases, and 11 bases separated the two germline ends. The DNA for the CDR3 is TGCGCCAGCAGCTCCCGTCCCGAGACTGAAGCTTTCTTT. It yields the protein CASSSRPETEAFF.

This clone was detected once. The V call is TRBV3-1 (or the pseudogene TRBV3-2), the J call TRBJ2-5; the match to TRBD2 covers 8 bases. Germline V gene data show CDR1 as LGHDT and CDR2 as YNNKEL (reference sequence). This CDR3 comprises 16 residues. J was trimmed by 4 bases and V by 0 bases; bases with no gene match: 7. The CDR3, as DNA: TGTGCCAGCAGCCAAGAAGCCGGGGGGGGCTCAGAGACCCAGTACTTC. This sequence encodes CASSQEAGGGSETQYF.

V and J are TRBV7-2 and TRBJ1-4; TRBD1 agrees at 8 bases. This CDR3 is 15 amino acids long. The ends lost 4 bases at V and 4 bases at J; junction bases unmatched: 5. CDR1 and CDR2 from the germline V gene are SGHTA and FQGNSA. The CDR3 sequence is CASSYNRGSNEKLFF. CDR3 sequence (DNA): TGTGCCAGCAGCTACAACAGGGGGAGTAATGAAAAACTGTTTTTT.

Written as DNA, the CDR3 is TGTGCCAGCAGCCTGACATTATTCACAGATACGCAGTATTTT. Translation gives CASSLTLFTDTQYF. The V gene is TRBV7-9, the J gene TRBJ2-3; D is uncertain. Germline CDR1 and CDR2: SEHNR and FQNEAQ (reference sequence). Trimming removed 5 bases from V and 2 bases from J, with 11 bases in between. The CDR3 has 14 amino acids.

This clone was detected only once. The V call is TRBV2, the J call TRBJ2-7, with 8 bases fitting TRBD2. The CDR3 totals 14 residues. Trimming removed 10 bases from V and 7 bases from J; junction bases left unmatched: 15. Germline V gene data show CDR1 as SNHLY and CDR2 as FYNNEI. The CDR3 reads CATQRQEGLGEQYF. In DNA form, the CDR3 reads TGTGCCACCCAAAGACAGGAGGGACTAGGGGAGCAGTACTTC.

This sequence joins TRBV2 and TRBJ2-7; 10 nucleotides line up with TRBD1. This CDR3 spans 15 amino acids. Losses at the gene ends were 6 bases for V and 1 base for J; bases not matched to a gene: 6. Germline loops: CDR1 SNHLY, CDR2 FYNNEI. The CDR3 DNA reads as TGTGCCAGCAGAAGGGGACAGGGGTCTTCCTACGAGCAGTACTTC. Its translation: CASRRGQGSSYEQYF. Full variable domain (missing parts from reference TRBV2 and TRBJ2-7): EPEVTQTPSHQVTQMGQEVILRCVPISNHLYFYWYRQILGQKVEFLVSFYNNEISEKSEIFDDQFSVERPDGSNFTLKIRSTKLEDSAMYFCASRRGQGSSYEQYFGPGTRLTVT.

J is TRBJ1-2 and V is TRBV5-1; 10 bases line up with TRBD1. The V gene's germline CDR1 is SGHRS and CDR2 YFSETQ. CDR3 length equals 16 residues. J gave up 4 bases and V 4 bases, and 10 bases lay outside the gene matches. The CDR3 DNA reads TGCGCCAGCAGCAGCACCGGGACAGGGGTTGGCTATGGCTACACCTTC. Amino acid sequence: CASSSTGTGVGYGYTF.

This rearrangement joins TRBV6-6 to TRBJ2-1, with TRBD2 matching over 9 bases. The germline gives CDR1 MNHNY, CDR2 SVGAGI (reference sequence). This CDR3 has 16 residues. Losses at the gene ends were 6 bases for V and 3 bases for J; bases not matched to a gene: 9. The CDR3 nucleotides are TGTGCCAGCAGCCACTCGGCTAGCGGGGACTACAATGAGCAGTTCTTC. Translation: CASSHSASGDYNEQFF.

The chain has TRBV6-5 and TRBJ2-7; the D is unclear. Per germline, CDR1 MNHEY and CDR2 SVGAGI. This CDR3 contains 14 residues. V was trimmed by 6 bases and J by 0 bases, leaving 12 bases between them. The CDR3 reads CASSVAEASYEQYF. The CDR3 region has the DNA TGTGCCAGCAGCGTGGCAGAGGCCTCCTACGAGCAGTACTTC.

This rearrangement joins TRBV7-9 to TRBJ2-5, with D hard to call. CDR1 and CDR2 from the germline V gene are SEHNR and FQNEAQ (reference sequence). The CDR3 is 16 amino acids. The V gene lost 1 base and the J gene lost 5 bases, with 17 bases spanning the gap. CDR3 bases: TGTGCCAGCAGCTTAGGGCGACGCTCCACCGGGGAGACCCAGTACTTC. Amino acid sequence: CASSLGRRSTGETQYF.

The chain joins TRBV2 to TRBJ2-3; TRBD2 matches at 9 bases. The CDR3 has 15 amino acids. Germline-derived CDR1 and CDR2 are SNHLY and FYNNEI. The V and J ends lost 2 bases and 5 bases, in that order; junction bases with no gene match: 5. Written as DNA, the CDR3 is TGTGCCAGCAGTGAACAGGGCGGGGGGGGAGATACGCAGTATTTT. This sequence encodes CASSEQGGGGDTQYF.

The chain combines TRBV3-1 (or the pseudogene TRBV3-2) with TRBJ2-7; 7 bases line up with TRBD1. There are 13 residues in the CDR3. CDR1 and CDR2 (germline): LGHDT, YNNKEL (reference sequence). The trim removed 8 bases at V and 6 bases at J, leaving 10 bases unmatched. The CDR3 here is CASVQQGIGEQYF. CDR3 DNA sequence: TGTGCCAGCGTCCAACAGGGGATAGGCGAGCAGTACTTC.

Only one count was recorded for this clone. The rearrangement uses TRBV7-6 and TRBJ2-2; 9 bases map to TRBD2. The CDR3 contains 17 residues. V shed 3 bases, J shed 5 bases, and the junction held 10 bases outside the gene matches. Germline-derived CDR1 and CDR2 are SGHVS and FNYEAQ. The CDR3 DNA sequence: TGTGCCAGCAGCTTGAGGGGCGGGACTAGCCGGACCGGGGAGCTGTTTTTT. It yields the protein CASSLRGGTSRTGELFF.

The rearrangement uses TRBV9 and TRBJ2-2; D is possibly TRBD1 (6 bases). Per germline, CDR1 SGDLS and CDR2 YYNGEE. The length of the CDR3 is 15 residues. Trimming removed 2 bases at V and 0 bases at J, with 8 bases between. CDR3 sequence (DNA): TGTGCCAGCAGCGTCAGGGGTCCGAACACCGGGGAGCTGTTTTTT. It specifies CASSVRGPNTGELFF.

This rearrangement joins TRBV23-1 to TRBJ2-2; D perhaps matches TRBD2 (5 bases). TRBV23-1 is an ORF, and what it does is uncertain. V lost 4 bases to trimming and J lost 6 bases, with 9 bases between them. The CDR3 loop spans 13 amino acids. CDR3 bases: TGCGCCAGCAGTCGGGAGAGCCCCGGGGAGCTGTTTTTT. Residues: CASSRESPGELFF.

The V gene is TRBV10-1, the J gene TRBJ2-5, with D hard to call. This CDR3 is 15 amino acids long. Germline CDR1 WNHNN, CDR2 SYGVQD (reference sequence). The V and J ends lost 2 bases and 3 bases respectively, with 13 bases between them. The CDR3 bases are TGCGCCAGCAGTGAGAAAGACATGGCAAAAGAGACCCAGTACTTC. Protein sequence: CASSEKDMAKETQYF.

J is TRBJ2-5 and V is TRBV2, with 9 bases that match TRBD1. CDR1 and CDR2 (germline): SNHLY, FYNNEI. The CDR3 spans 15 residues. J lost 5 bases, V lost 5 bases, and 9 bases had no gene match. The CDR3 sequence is CASSIDRGYRETQYF. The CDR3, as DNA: TGTGCCAGCAGTATCGACAGGGGGTATCGCGAGACCCAGTACTTC. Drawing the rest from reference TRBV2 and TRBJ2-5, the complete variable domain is EPEVTQTPSHQVTQMGQEVILRCVPISNHLYFYWYRQILGQKVEFLVSFYNNEISEKSEIFDDQFSVERPDGSNFTLKIRSTKLEDSAMYFCASSIDRGYRETQYFGPGTRLLVL.

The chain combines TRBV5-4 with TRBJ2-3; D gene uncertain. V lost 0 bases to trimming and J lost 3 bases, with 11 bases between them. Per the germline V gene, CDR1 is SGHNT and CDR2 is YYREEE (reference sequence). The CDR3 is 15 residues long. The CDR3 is CASSLGQVFTDTQYF. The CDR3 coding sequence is TGTGCCAGCAGCTTGGGTCAGGTCTTTACAGATACGCAGTATTTT.